This entry describes one TCR beta chain. The antigen this receptor binds is unknown. Per-base qualities were not stored, and no clone one base away is much larger. According to the study, the label for this sample's time point signals: pre-sensitization, week 0. The treatment or condition label, as the study defines it: therapeutic diphenylcyclopropenone sensitization with weekly scalp DPC. At every patch-test visit, the blood draw took place before the patch test was put on. Patients were eligible if aged 18 to 70, diagnosed with alopecia and judged suitable for DPC therapy, and pregnant patients were excluded. Total RNA was isolated from unfractionated whole blood collected in Tempus Blood RNA tubes. This specimen belongs to a study of human T cells and chemical hapten exposure (dated by TCRdb to the early 2020s). Background on the whole study: For sensitization, 2% DPC in acetone was applied to a roughly 2 cm by roughly 2 cm area of upper inner arm skin. Weekly therapeutic DPC doses were additionally applied to the scalp of patients throughout the approximately 25-week study period. Patch testing was done on the upper back using Finn chambers containing 0.01% DPC, and results were scored after 6 days according to International Contact Dermatitis Research Group standards. The patient cohort, mostly female, included alopecia areata with under or over 50% scalp involvement, alopecia totalis and alopecia universalis. Libraries were pooled for sequencing, and variation in per-sample TCR yields was attributed mainly to small differences in library volumes within the pool. In alopecia patients, the study followed how the peripheral blood TCR repertoire changed in vivo over primary and secondary sensitization to diphenylcyclopropenone (DPC), a hapten. Blood samples were taken from patients before sensitization (week 0) and then at 2, 6 and about 24 weeks after DPC sensitization. Blood for TCR sequencing was provided by twenty-nine alopecia patients at one to four time points (pre-sensitization, 2, 6 and 24 weeks). Study-wide conclusions, independent of this receptor: After repeated subsampling, the strength of the expansion versus patch-test correlation and the threshold at which it became significant changed. DPC sensitization did not change the number of TCRs with a frequency above 1 in 1000, and there was no evidence of changes in global repertoire structure. Patch test score correlated positively with the number of PT1 expanded TCRs, reaching significance at thresholds 8, 16 and 32 but not at 4. Because every patient had alopecia, a presumed autoimmune disease, the patients' immune response might differ from that of healthy individuals. Significantly more large CDR3 similarity clusters were formed by expanded TCRs than by pre-sensitization or healthy control sets, consistent with antigen-driven responses.

Library construction relied on RACE. Sequencing relied on a NextSeq 500. Library preparation attached unique molecular identifiers to individual cDNA molecules for quantitative, reproducible TCR counting. Each blood RNA sample was used to sequence both TCR alpha and TCR beta chains. Under the source paper's analysis protocol: A median of about 87,000 TCRs per sample was observed, with a range of 23,224 to 690,600. The Decombinator software suite was used to annotate V, J and CDR3 in the TCR reads. Every sample was subsampled to the same number of TCRs (28,000) for the PS versus PT1 abundance plots. TCRs were defined as expanded if absent before sensitization and observed at least eight times at the 2-week time point. TCRdb's own reprocessing of the public reads used fastp at Q25 and MiXCR and kept productive beta chains. Each entry merges the rows of one CDR3 protein and shows their most common DNA and genes. Here the V and J calls rest on TCRdb's processing, not on the authors' analysis. The sample records tens of thousands of distinct CDR3 sequences, 11% to 15% of which are singletons. The ten largest account for roughly 4.6% of the sample.

V drops 6 bases and J drops 4 bases, leaving 16 bases in between. From the cysteine through the phenylalanine, the CDR3 covers 14 amino acids. Only the CDR3 portion is preserved as DNA: 42 bases, with reading frame beginning at the first base. The germline V gene supplies CDR1 SGHTA and CDR2 FQGNSA. The TCR comes from a woman in her 50s with alopecia areata. Some clones in this sample may be carry-over from other donors' samples. The rearrangement combines TRBV7-2 with TRBJ2-7, with the D segment identity uncertain. Sequencing was performed on whole blood, taken in connection with sensitization to the hapten diphenylcyclopropenone (DPC). This receptor has the CDR3 CASRPAGGIYEQYF. The nucleotide sequence is given as TGTGCCAGCAGACCGGCCGGTGGGATTTACGAGCAGTACTTC.